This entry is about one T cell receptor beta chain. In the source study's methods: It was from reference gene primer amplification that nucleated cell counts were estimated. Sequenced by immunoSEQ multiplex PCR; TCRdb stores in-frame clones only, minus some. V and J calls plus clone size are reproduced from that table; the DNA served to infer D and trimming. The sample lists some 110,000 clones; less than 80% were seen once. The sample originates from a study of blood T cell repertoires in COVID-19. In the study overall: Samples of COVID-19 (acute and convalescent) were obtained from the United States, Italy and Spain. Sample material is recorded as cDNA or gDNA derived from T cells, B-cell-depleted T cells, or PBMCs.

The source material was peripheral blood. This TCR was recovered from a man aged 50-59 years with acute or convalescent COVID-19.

The CDR3 DNA sequence: TGTGCCAGCAGCTCCTGGACTAGCGGGGGGAGCTCCTACAATGAGCAGTTCTTC. It yields the protein CASSSWTSGGSSYNEQFF. This rearrangement joins TRBV11-2 to TRBJ2-1, with 14 bases that match TRBD2. The CDR3 length is 18 residues. Germline assignment: CDR1 SGHAT and CDR2 FQNNGV. V dropped 4 bases and J dropped 0; count of bases not matched to a gene: 5.